What follows describes a single T cell receptor beta chain. Its target is not known. The data were obtained in a study of cytomegalovirus exposure and HLA in healthy donors. Whole-study context: In an early release, HLA-typed donors contributed approximately 82 million unique TCR sequences.

The CDR3 consists of 15 residues. The trim removed 1 base at V and 8 bases at J, leaving 4 bases unmatched. Germline values: CDR1 SGHRS, CDR2 YFSETQ. PCR was performed using 60 Vbeta and 13 Jbeta primers. Libraries were prepared by immunoSEQ multiplex PCR; TCRdb keeps only in-frame clonotypes and omits some of them. The data show some 65,000 clones, less than 65% seen once. Study-wide findings and caveats: In a later analysis, TCR association rates varied by HLA locus: DRB1 most, HLA-C fewest.

The chain has TRBV5-1 and TRBJ2-1; the match to TRBD2 covers 12 bases. Sequences were obtained from PBMCs. This sequence was found in a man aged 25 to 40 in good health and CMV-seronegative. CDR3 DNA sequence: TGCGCCAGCAGCTTGACTAGCGGGGGGCGTTATGAGCAGTTCTTC. It specifies CASSLTSGGRYEQFF.